The next 17 T cell receptor beta chains were all read from a single sample in a study of neoadjuvant nivolumab and ipilimumab in lung cancer. Method: immunoSEQ multiplex PCR; TCRdb's copy keeps in-frame clones and lacks some. Of tens of thousands of clones listed, roughly nine tenths were seen once; the top ten hold 3.3%. Sequenced material: peripheral blood, taken before neoadjuvant nivolumab, alone or with ipilimumab. These receptors originate from an adult with non-small cell lung cancer.

The V gene is TRBV27, the J gene TRBJ2-7; D remains unclear. V shed 7 bases and J shed 7 bases, with 5 bases lying between them. This CDR3 is built from 9 residues. Germline-derived CDR1 and CDR2 are MNHEY and SMNVEV (reference sequence). The CDR3 protein is CASILEQYF. CDR3 nucleotides: TGTGCCAGCATCCTGGAGCAGTACTTC.

The chain employs TRBV18 and TRBJ2-7, with D unresolved. CDR3 length: 15 residues. V was shortened by 2 bases and J by 0 bases, with 11 bases between the two germline ends. Per the germline V gene, CDR1 is KGHSH and CDR2 is LQKENI. CDR3 sequence reads: CASSPLQSHSYEQYF. The CDR3 nucleotides read TGTGCCAGCTCACCATTACAGAGTCACTCCTACGAGCAGTACTTC.

Turning to this clone: Other DNA variants within this sample encode the same CDR3. The chain has TRBV28 and TRBJ1-5; D unresolved. V was trimmed by 3 bases and J by 0 bases, leaving 3 bases between them. The CDR3 is 13 residues long. Germline CDR1 is MDHEN and CDR2 is SYDVKM. The CDR3 sequence: CASSFSSNQPQHF. CDR3 bases: TGTGCCAGCAGTTTTTCTAGCAATCAGCCCCAGCATTTT.

Comments on this clone: Other DNA sequences of this sample code for an identical CDR3. The rearrangement links TRBV7-8 to TRBJ2-5, with D unresolved. In germline, CDR1 is SGHVS, CDR2 FQNEAQ. Trimming removed 5 bases at V and 3 bases at J, with 10 bases between. The CDR3 is 13 amino acids. Here the CDR3 DNA reads TGTGCCAGCAGCCAAGGACCGAAAGAGACCCAGTACTTC. It encodes CASSQGPKETQYF. Drawing the rest from reference TRBV7-8 and TRBJ2-5, the complete variable domain is GAGVSQSPRYKVAKRGQDVALRCDPISGHVSLFWYQQALGQGPEFLTYFQNEAQLDKSGLPSDRFFAERPEGSVSTLKIQRTQQEDSAVYLCASSQGPKETQYFGPGTRLLVL.

A few counts support this clone. This chain links TRBV6-1 with TRBJ2-5, with D perhaps TRBD1 (5 bases). Trimming removed 3 bases from V and 9 bases from J, with 14 bases in between. This CDR3 has 13 residues. Germline CDR1 reads MNHNS; CDR2 reads SASEGT. This chain's CDR3 is CASSDWLWGPQYF. The CDR3 region has the DNA TGTGCCAGCAGTGATTGGTTGTGGGGCCCCCAGTACTTC.

The chain has TRBV7-9 and TRBJ1-5; the match to TRBD1 covers 10 bases. This CDR3 comprises 17 residues. V lost 5 bases and J lost 5; bases outside the gene matches: 12. CDR1 and CDR2 (germline): SEHNR, FQNEAQ (reference sequence). The CDR3 reads CASSGWDRGPGDQPQHF. The CDR3 DNA reads as TGTGCCAGCAGCGGATGGGACAGGGGACCCGGAGATCAGCCCCAGCATTTT. Full variable domain (rest looked up from reference TRBV7-9 and TRBJ1-5): DTGVSQNPRHKITKRGQNVTFRCDPISEHNRLYWYRQTLGQGPEFLTYFQNEAQLEKSRLLSDRFSAERPKGSFSTLEIQRTEQGDSAMYLCASSGWDRGPGDQPQHFGDGTRLSIL.

The chain employs TRBV7-9 and TRBJ2-2; 10 bases map to TRBD2. Looked up from germline, CDR1 is SEHNR and CDR2 is FQNEAQ (reference sequence). After removal of 6 bases from V and 6 bases from J, the junction contained 10 bases not matched to a gene. The CDR3 contains 16 residues. The CDR3 DNA sequence: TGTGCCAGCAGATATCTAGCGGGAGAGTCCTCCGGGGAGCTGTTTTTT. Translated, it gives CASRYLAGESSGELFF.

This chain uses TRBV7-3 with TRBJ2-5; D is possibly TRBD2 (6 bases). V was shortened by 5 bases and J by 3 bases, with 19 bases between the two germline ends. The germline V gene encodes CDR1 SGHTA and CDR2 FQGTGA. CDR3 size: 16 residues. CDR3: CASSPHPGSREETQYF. As DNA, the CDR3 is TGTGCCAGCAGCCCCCATCCCGGGAGTAGGGAAGAGACCCAGTACTTC.

The chain has TRBV12-1 and TRBJ2-1. TRBV12-1 is noted as a pseudogene. The CDR3 sequence is 12 residues long. The CDR3 DNA reads TGTGCCAGCAGCTTAACCAACAATGAGCAGTTCTTC. Its translation is CASSLTNNEQFF.

The chain couples TRBV5-1 to TRBJ2-3, with TRBD2 matching over 7 bases. The V and J ends lost 4 bases and 2 bases, in that order; junction bases with no gene match: 7. CDR3 length: 15 residues. The germline gives CDR1 SGHRS, CDR2 YFSETQ. The chain's CDR3 is CASSISLAATDTQYF. CDR3 nucleotide sequence: TGCGCCAGCAGCATCTCTCTAGCGGCCACAGATACGCAGTATTTT.

The chain recombines TRBV4-1 with TRBJ2-5, with D perhaps TRBD2 (6 bases). There are 14 residues in the CDR3. Deletions cut 1 base from V and 4 bases from J, with 10 bases between. Germline V gene lookup returns CDR1 MGHRA and CDR2 YSYEKL. CDR3 residues: CASSQGLVRETQYF. DNA for the CDR3: TGCGCCAGCAGCCAAGGACTAGTCAGAGAGACCCAGTACTTC.

The gene calls are TRBV11-2 and TRBJ1-3; the D is unclear. Trimming cost V 2 bases and J 9 bases, with 14 bases left between them. This CDR3 comprises 14 residues. Germline CDR1 SGHAT, CDR2 FQNNGV. The CDR3 coding sequence is TGTGCCAGCAGCTTACTCGACCCCCCGGGCACCATATATTTT. It translates to CASSLLDPPGTIYF.

The rearrangement uses TRBV6-6 and TRBJ1-1; perhaps TRBD1 as D (5 bases). Germline-derived CDR1 and CDR2 are MNHNY and SVGAGI (reference sequence). V was cut by 2 bases and J by 1 base, with 14 bases left in between. This CDR3 has 16 amino acids. The CDR3 coding sequence is TGTGCCAGCAGTTACCGCCCAACAGGAGCGAACACTGAAGCTTTCTTT. Encoded protein: CASSYRPTGANTEAFF.

The chain couples TRBV6-6 to TRBJ2-5; 9 nucleotides agree with TRBD1. With 2 bases clipped from V and 4 bases from J, the junction kept 5 bases outside the gene matches. The CDR3 spans 15 residues. Germline V gene lookup returns CDR1 MNHNY and CDR2 SVGAGI (reference sequence). As DNA, the CDR3 is TGTGCCAGCAGTTACAAGGGACAGGGCTCAGAGACCCAGTACTTC. This gives the protein CASSYKGQGSETQYF.

This rearrangement joins TRBV5-4 to TRBJ2-3; tentatively, D is TRBD1 (5 bases). The germline V gene encodes CDR1 SGHNT and CDR2 YYREEE (reference sequence). The CDR3 extends over 15 amino acids. The V and J ends lost 6 bases and 3 bases respectively, with 17 bases between them. The CDR3 sequence: CASKRQGLGTDTQYF. The CDR3 bases are TGTGCCAGCAAACGGCAGGGCCTCGGTACAGATACGCAGTATTTT.

The J gene is TRBJ2-7, the V gene TRBV7-2; 10 bases match TRBD1. CDR3 length: 14 amino acids. With V trimmed by 2 bases and J by 6 bases, 4 bases remained unmatched. CDR1 and CDR2 from the germline V gene are SGHTA and FQGNSA. For the CDR3, the DNA is TGTGCCAGCAGCTTATCGGGGACAGGGGCCGAGCAGTACTTC. It is translated as CASSLSGTGAEQYF.

This clone was observed a handful of times. The rearrangement joins TRBV19 to TRBJ2-1; 13 nucleotides line up with TRBD2. This CDR3 is 18 amino acids long. J was trimmed by 0 bases and V by 7 bases; bases with no gene match: 9. Germline lookup yields CDR1 LNHDA and CDR2 SQIVND (reference sequence). The CDR3 coding sequence is TGTGCCAGTACAACCGGGACTAGCGGGAAACCCTCCTACAATGAGCAGTTCTTC. It is translated as CASTTGTSGKPSYNEQFF. The full variable domain, its missing parts supplied by reference TRBV19 and TRBJ2-1, is DGGITQSPKYLFRKEGQNVTLSCEQNLNHDAMYWYRQDPGQGLRLIYYSQIVNDFQKGDIAEGYSVSREKKESFPLTVTSAQKNPTAFYLCASTTGTSGKPSYNEQFFGPGTRLTVL.